These 29 T cell receptor beta chains were sequenced from one sample in a study of CD8+ T cells in alopecia areata (dated by TCRdb to the late 2010s). This sample's time point label indicates: 20 to 30 weeks on oral tofacitinib. Explained via the paper, the treatment or condition label denotes: oral pan-JAK inhibitor, 5-10 mg twice daily. Preparation of the library involved the immunoSEQ multiplex PCR assay. To provide template for TCR sequencing, every sample had RNA extracted and reverse transcribed into cDNA. TCRdb holds this immuneACCESS table with in-frame rearrangements only. Some clones are missing; in checked studies, unresolved V genes explain under half, and the rest has no known cause. The sample table lists approximately 280,000 clones, roughly 60% of them with a count of one. The biggest ten clones account for more than 1.5% of the sample. The sequencing used CD4+ T cells sorted from blood, collected at week 24, from a patient treated with tofacitinib. These receptors were taken from a human donor with alopecia areata.

The genes are TRBV4-1 and TRBJ1-2, with 7 nucleotides matching TRBD1. The CDR3 is made up of 15 amino acids. Germline lookup yields CDR1 MGHRA and CDR2 YSYEKL. V shed 4 bases, J shed 4 bases, and the junction held 9 bases outside the gene matches. In DNA, the CDR3 is TGCGCCAGCAGCCGGGTTCCAGGGGGTCTCTATGGCTACACCTTC. Amino acid sequence: CASSRVPGGLYGYTF.

This clone appeared a few times. The CDR3 DNA follows: TGTGCCAGCAGCCGCATCGGGGGCGGGACAACTAATGAAAAACTGTTTTTT. Translating it yields CASSRIGGGTTNEKLFF. The V gene is TRBV7-9, the J gene TRBJ1-4; tentative D call: TRBD1 (6 bases). The V end lost 5 bases, the J end lost 0 bases, and 16 bases lay between the germline ends. Germline-derived CDR1 and CDR2 are SEHNR and FQNEAQ (reference sequence). This CDR3 is built from 17 residues.

This clone was counted between two and nine times. The chain couples TRBV4-2 to TRBJ2-5; D not resolved. CDR1 LGHNA and CDR2 YNFKEQ come from the germline V gene. Trimming cost V 4 bases and J 0 bases, with 9 bases left between them. The CDR3 sequence is 14 residues long. The CDR3, as DNA: TGTGCCAGCAGCCCCAGCCGGGACCAAGAGACCCAGTACTTC. Its translation is CASSPSRDQETQYF.

This clone was picked up a small number of times. V usage is TRBV7-2 and J usage is TRBJ1-5; D is uncertain. CDR1 SGHTA and CDR2 FQGNSA come from the germline V gene. V lost 4 bases to trimming and J lost 9 bases, with 16 bases between them. This CDR3 region has 14 residues. The CDR3 sequence: CASSSTTPDGPQHF. The DNA of the CDR3 is TGTGCCAGCAGCTCCACGACCCCCGATGGGCCCCAGCATTTT.

The chain recombines TRBV5-1 with TRBJ1-2, with 9 nucleotides matching TRBD1. The germline CDR1 and CDR2 sequences are SGHRS and YFSETQ. The CDR3 extends over 16 amino acids. V was clipped by 5 bases and J by 4 bases; unmatched bases: 12. The chain's CDR3 is CASSSQGQGILYGYTF. Here the CDR3 DNA reads TGCGCCAGCAGTTCCCAGGGACAGGGAATTCTCTATGGCTACACCTTC. The whole variable domain, remainder taken from reference TRBV5-1 and TRBJ1-2, is KAGVTQTPRYLIKTRGQQVTLSCSPISGHRSVSWYQQTPGQGLQFLFEYFSETQRNKGNFPGRFSGRQFSNSRSEMNVSTLELGDSALYLCASSSQGQGILYGYTFGSGTRLTVV.

This clone was seen a few times. This CDR3 reads CASSSRDGHYEQYF. CDR3 nucleotides: TGTGCCAGCAGCTCAAGGGACGGGCACTACGAGCAGTACTTC. The rearrangement joins TRBV7-2 to TRBJ2-5, with D perhaps given as TRBD1 or TRBD2 (5 bases each). The J call may be mistaken, given a closer DNA end match to TRBJ2-7. This CDR3 contains 14 residues. CDR1 and CDR2 from the germline V gene are SGHTA and FQGNSA.

The rearrangement uses TRBV27 and TRBJ1-2; the D gene is possibly TRBD1 (6 bases). V lost 6 bases and J lost 1, with 12 bases in between. The CDR3 runs to 14 residues. Per the germline V gene, CDR1 is MNHEY and CDR2 is SMNVEV (reference sequence). In DNA, the CDR3 is TGTGCCAGCAGCCTCAACAGGGATAACTATGGCTACACCTTC. Its translation: CASSLNRDNYGYTF.

This clone occurred a few times. The gene calls are TRBV5-6 and TRBJ1-4, with unresolved D. Germline CDR1 SGHDT, CDR2 YYEEEE. Trimming pared 2 bases from V and 3 bases from J, leaving 5 bases between. This CDR3 contains 13 residues. CDR3: CASSFWANEKLFF. CDR3 nucleotides: TGTGCCAGCAGCTTCTGGGCTAATGAAAAACTGTTTTTT.

This clone was seen more than once but under ten times. The chain combines TRBV29-1 with TRBJ1-2; 7 nucleotides line up with TRBD1. Looked up from germline, CDR1 is SQVTM and CDR2 is ANQGSEA. The CDR3 sequence is 11 residues long. The J segment lost 8 bases and the V segment lost 6 bases, leaving 6 bases of the junction unmatched. CDR3 DNA sequence: TGCAGCGTCGCGACAGGGAAGGGCTACACCTTC. This codes for CSVATGKGYTF.

The chain uses TRBV4-3 and TRBJ2-2; D is possibly TRBD1 (6 bases). Germline V gene data show CDR1 as LGHNA and CDR2 as YSLEER. The CDR3 length is 16 residues. Trimming removed 4 bases from V and 1 base from J, with 13 bases in between. DNA of the CDR3: TGCGCCAGCAGCCGAGCCGGGACACGGAACACCGGGGAGCTGTTTTTT. It encodes CASSRAGTRNTGELFF.

The CDR3 region is CAISESLGNTIYF. In DNA form, the CDR3 reads TGTGCCATCAGTGAGTCTCTTGGAAACACCATATATTTT. V gene TRBV10-3 combines with J gene TRBJ1-3; D gene unclear. Germline values: CDR1 ENHRY, CDR2 SYGVKD. The CDR3 runs to 13 residues. V lost 0 bases, J lost 3 bases, and 3 bases lay in between.

The chain combines TRBV30 with TRBJ1-5; D gene unclear. Trimming took off 3 bases at V and 4 bases at J, with 10 bases between the two ends. The CDR3 extends over 13 amino acids. Germline V gene lookup returns CDR1 GTSNPN and CDR2 SVGIG (reference sequence). The CDR3 is CAWRTGNNQPQHF. Written as DNA, the CDR3 is TGTGCCTGGAGGACGGGGAATAATCAGCCCCAGCATTTT.

This clone was seen a few times. This chain links TRBV5-5 with TRBJ1-1; D possibly corresponds to TRBD1 (5 bases). Germline CDR1 and CDR2: SGHKS and YYEKEE (reference sequence). The CDR3 spans 14 residues. Trimming took 0 bases from V and 5 from J, leaving 11 bases between them. Written as DNA, the CDR3 is TGTGCCAGCAGCTTGGTGGGAAGGGGTACTGAAGCTTTCTTT. Protein sequence: CASSLVGRGTEAFF.

The chain combines TRBV5-4 with TRBJ2-5, with unresolved D. This CDR3 comprises 14 residues. Trimming stripped 1 base from V and 7 bases from J, with 14 bases between. Germline-derived CDR1 and CDR2 are SGHNT and YYREEE (reference sequence). This CDR3 is CASSLSGPIGTQYF. The CDR3 bases are TGTGCCAGCAGCTTGTCCGGCCCCATTGGGACCCAGTACTTC.

This chain connects TRBV30 to TRBJ1-4; possible D gene TRBD1, 5 bases. The CDR3 runs 12 residues. V was shortened by 4 bases and J by 8 bases, with 11 bases between the two germline ends. CDR1 is GTSNPN, CDR2 SVGIG, per germline (reference sequence). CDR3 amino acids: CAWIASGEKLFF. The CDR3 DNA follows: TGTGCCTGGATTGCGTCAGGGGAAAAACTGTTTTTT.

The genes are TRBV6-5 and TRBJ2-1; maybe TRBD2 (5 bases). The V gene's germline CDR1 is MNHEY and CDR2 SVGAGI. The CDR3 totals 14 residues. Trimming took 6 bases from V and 2 from J, leaving 11 bases between them. The CDR3 loop reads CASSRGKTYNEQFF. In nucleotides, the CDR3 is TGTGCCAGCAGCAGAGGGAAGACCTACAATGAGCAGTTCTTC.

The rearrangement joins TRBV29-1 to TRBJ1-2, with a possible D match to TRBD1 (6 bases). V was shortened by 6 bases and J by 4 bases, with 9 bases between the two germline ends. This CDR3 is built from 11 residues. Germline V gives CDR1 SQVTM, CDR2 ANQGSEA. The CDR3 DNA reads TGCAGCGTAGGGGGTGCCTATGGCTACACCTTC. Translation gives CSVGGAYGYTF.

V gene TRBV28 combines with J gene TRBJ2-7; D is perhaps TRBD1 (6 bases). CDR1 is MDHEN and CDR2 is SYDVKM in the germline V gene. The CDR3 sequence is 12 residues long. Trimming stripped 10 bases from V and 0 bases from J, with 10 bases between. The CDR3 sequence: CATTGSSYEQYF. CDR3 sequence (DNA): TGTGCCACCACAGGGAGCTCCTACGAGCAGTACTTC.

V usage is TRBV7-3 and J usage is TRBJ2-5, with 9 bases that match TRBD1. Losses at the gene ends were 5 bases for V and 5 bases for J; bases not matched to a gene: 3. The CDR3 totals 13 residues. Germline CDR1 SGHTA, CDR2 FQGTGA. This CDR3 is CASSLGQGETQYF. CDR3 nucleotide sequence: TGTGCCAGCAGCCTTGGACAGGGGGAGACCCAGTACTTC. Full variable domain (rest looked up from reference TRBV7-3 and TRBJ2-5): GAGVSQTPSNKVTEKGKYVELRCDPISGHTALYWYRQSLGQGPEFLIYFQGTGAADDSGLPNDRFFAVRPEGSVSTLKIQRTERGDSAVYLCASSLGQGETQYFGPGTRLLVL.

This clone was seen a few times. The V and J genes are TRBV7-2 and TRBJ2-1, with D hard to call. Trimming left V 6 bases short and J 9 bases short, with 6 bases between. The CDR3 is 10 amino acids. Per germline, CDR1 SGHTA and CDR2 FQGNSA. CDR3 sequence reads: CASSQIEQFF. CDR3 nucleotide sequence: TGTGCCAGCAGTCAGATTGAGCAGTTCTTC. The complete variable domain, with remaining parts taken from reference TRBV7-2 and TRBJ2-1, reads GAGVSQSPSNKVTEKGKDVELRCDPISGHTALYWYRQSLGQGLEFLIYFQGNSAPDKSGLPSDRFSAERTGGSVSTLTIQRTQQEDSAVYLCASSQIEQFFGPGTRLTVL.

This rearrangement joins TRBV5-1 to TRBJ1-6, with D perhaps TRBD1 (5 bases). Looked up from germline, CDR1 is SGHRS and CDR2 is YFSETQ. The CDR3 consists of 15 residues. The V end lost 5 bases, the J end lost 0 bases, and 9 bases lay between the germline ends. For the CDR3, the DNA is TGCGCCAGCAGTGCTGACAGCTCCTATAATTCACCCCTCCACTTT. Protein product: CASSADSSYNSPLHF.

The V call is TRBV30, the J call TRBJ1-2; 8 bases line up with TRBD1. Looked up from germline, CDR1 is GTSNPN and CDR2 is SVGIG (reference sequence). The CDR3 totals 16 residues. V shed 2 bases and J 8 bases; nucleotides not matched to a gene: 16. The CDR3 region has the DNA TGTGCCTGGAGTCGGGACGACAGGGGCCTCAGGGGAGGCTACACCTTC. Its translation is CAWSRDDRGLRGGYTF. Based on the CDR3 plus reference TRBV30 and TRBJ1-2, the full variable domain is SQTIHQWPATLVQPVGSPLSLECTVEGTSNPNLYWYRQAAGRGLQLLFYSVGIGQISSEVPQNLSASRPQDRQFILSSKKLLLSDSGFYLCAWSRDDRGLRGGYTFGSGTRLTVV.

For this clone: The same CDR3 can be traced to other DNA sequences in this sample. Here the CDR3 DNA reads TGTGCCAGCAGTTTATCCGGGGCCAACGTCCTGACTTTC. This encodes CASSLSGANVLTF. The V and J genes are TRBV27 and TRBJ2-6; the D is unclear. V lost 0 bases and J 4 bases, leaving 1 base between the germline ends. The CDR3 has 13 amino acids. The V gene's germline CDR1 is MNHEY and CDR2 SMNVEV (reference sequence).

The count of this clone is one. The V call is TRBV6-5, the J call TRBJ2-7; D perhaps matches TRBD1 (5 bases). In germline, CDR1 is MNHEY, CDR2 SVGAGI. With 4 bases removed from V and 4 bases from J, the gap between germline ends came to 14 bases. The CDR3 loop spans 14 amino acids. CDR3 DNA: TGTGCCAGCAGTTTTCGCCAGGGCGGATACGAGCAGTACTTC. It encodes CASSFRQGGYEQYF.

V and J are TRBV5-6 and TRBJ2-6, with 8 bases identical to TRBD1. The length of the CDR3 is 16 residues. The V gene's germline CDR1 is SGHDT and CDR2 YYEEEE. V was pared by 4 bases and J by 4 bases, with 7 bases of the junction left unmatched. DNA of the CDR3: TGTGCCAGCAGCCCGACAGGGGTGGTGGGGGCCAACGTCCTGACTTTC. It is translated as CASSPTGVVGANVLTF.

The V gene is TRBV10-3, the J gene TRBJ2-7; D not resolved. This CDR3 is 14 amino acids long. Deletions cut 2 bases from V and 3 bases from J, with 11 bases between. CDR1 is ENHRY, CDR2 SYGVKD, per germline. This chain's CDR3 is CAISELGSVYEQYF. The CDR3 DNA reads as TGTGCCATCAGTGAGCTCGGGTCGGTCTACGAGCAGTACTTC.

The V and J genes are TRBV2 and TRBJ1-1; D gene unclear. Germline CDR1 is SNHLY and CDR2 is FYNNEI. The CDR3 has 14 amino acids. The V end was cut by 0 bases, the J end by 5 bases, with 10 bases between. The CDR3 coding sequence is TGTGCCAGCAGTGAAGCGCTTCCGGAGACTGAAGCTTTCTTT. This encodes CASSEALPETEAFF.

This sequence joins TRBV7-9 and TRBJ1-2; perhaps TRBD1 as D (5 bases). Trimming pared 5 bases from V and 5 bases from J, leaving 21 bases between. The CDR3 contains 16 residues. The germline gives CDR1 SEHNR, CDR2 FQNEAQ (reference sequence). CDR3 DNA sequence: TGTGCCAGCAGCCCATTGGGACCCCAGAGCGCATATGGCTACACCTTC. Its translation is CASSPLGPQSAYGYTF.

The chain combines TRBV12-5 with TRBJ1-1; D is unresolved. Germline V lookup: CDR1 LGHNT, CDR2 FRNRAP. The CDR3 contains 14 residues. Trimming left V 6 bases short and J 1 base short, with 12 bases between. The CDR3 DNA is TGTGCTAGTGGAGGGCAGACGGCGAACACTGAAGCTTTCTTT. Amino acid sequence: CASGGQTANTEAFF.